The 10 T cell receptor beta chains below come from one sample, sequenced in a study of blood T cell repertoires in COVID-19. Profiled with immunoSEQ multiplex PCR; TCRdb holds only in-frame clones, not every one. The table has 200,000 to 250,000 clones, under 85% seen once. The sequencing input was peripheral blood. All receptors come from a woman of 80 years or more with COVID-19, enrolled during active disease.

The chain carries TRBV12-3 or TRBV12-4 and TRBJ1-4; D call uncertain. V dropped 5 bases and J dropped 8 bases, with 12 bases sitting between them. This CDR3 spans 13 amino acids. CDR3 protein: CASSLFPGEKLFF. CDR3 nucleotides: TGTGCCAGCAGTCTCTTCCCGGGGGAAAAACTGTTTTTT.

The genes are TRBV5-1 and TRBJ1-2, with TRBD1 as a possible D gene (5 bases). With 4 bases removed from V and 4 bases from J, the gap between germline ends came to 11 bases. This CDR3 comprises 13 residues. Germline lookup yields CDR1 SGHRS and CDR2 YFSETQ. CDR3 nucleotides: TGCGCCAGCAGCGCGGGGGGGAGCTATGGCTACACCTTC. Translating it yields CASSAGGSYGYTF.

The chain carries TRBV29-1 and TRBJ2-7, with 9 bases matching TRBD2. V shed 7 bases and J 1 base; nucleotides not matched to a gene: 5. The CDR3 loop spans 13 amino acids. Germline lookup yields CDR1 SQVTM and CDR2 ANQGSEA. CDR3 amino acids: CSAQTSGSYEQYF. CDR3 sequence (DNA): TGCAGCGCTCAGACTAGCGGATCCTACGAGCAGTACTTC.

This chain connects TRBV4-2 to TRBJ2-7, with 9 bases aligning to TRBD2. The CDR3 sequence is 19 residues long. With 3 bases clipped from V and 4 bases from J, the junction kept 19 bases outside the gene matches. In germline, CDR1 is LGHNA, CDR2 YNFKEQ. The CDR3 protein is CASSHPSGPLAGGPYEQYF. Written as DNA, the CDR3 is TGTGCCAGCAGCCATCCATCGGGCCCCTTGGCGGGAGGGCCTTACGAGCAGTACTTC.

The CDR3 loop reads CASSEGPTQYEQYF. The CDR3, as DNA: TGTGCCAGCAGCGAGGGGCCAACTCAATACGAGCAGTACTTC. The V and J genes are TRBV9 and TRBJ2-7; tentative D call: TRBD1 (5 bases). The CDR3 extends over 14 amino acids. The germline CDR1 and CDR2 sequences are SGDLS and YYNGEE. Trimming shortened V by 3 bases and J by 4 bases, and 14 bases separated the two germline ends.

The gene calls are TRBV3-1 (or the pseudogene TRBV3-2) and TRBJ2-7; 12 bases match TRBD2. From germline, CDR1 is LGHDT and CDR2 YNNKEL (reference sequence). Trimming took 0 bases from V and 2 from J; bases not matched to a gene: 8. The CDR3 consists of 18 residues. DNA for the CDR3: TGTGCCAGCAGCCAAGAGCCGTCTAGCGGGAGGGGGGCCTACGAGCAGTACTTC. This sequence encodes CASSQEPSSGRGAYEQYF.

The CDR3 sequence is CASSGLAVNTGELFF. The CDR3 nucleotides read TGTGCCAGTAGTGGACTAGCGGTAAACACCGGGGAGCTGTTTTTT. The V call is TRBV19, the J call TRBJ2-2; 10 bases are shared with TRBD2. The CDR3 sequence is 15 residues long. V lost 5 bases and J lost 2; bases outside the gene matches: 2. CDR1 is LNHDA, CDR2 SQIVND, per germline (reference sequence).

This clone came up a few times. The chain is built from TRBV7-3 and TRBJ1-2; TRBD1 matches 9 bases. V shed 5 bases, J shed 7 bases, and the junction held 8 bases outside the gene matches. Per germline, CDR1 SGHTA and CDR2 FQGTGA. The CDR3 loop spans 14 amino acids. CDR3 protein: CASSPGTGPGGYTF. CDR3 bases: TGTGCCAGCAGCCCAGGGACAGGGCCAGGTGGCTACACCTTC.

This clone was recorded only once. The rearrangement joins TRBV7-3 to TRBJ1-1; no firm D call. The CDR3 spans 14 residues. Germline-derived CDR1 and CDR2 are SGHTA and FQGTGA. Trimming left V 4 bases short and J 4 bases short, with 13 bases between. The CDR3 region is CASSSLGRGTEAFF. In DNA, the CDR3 is TGTGCCAGCAGCTCCCTGGGTCGGGGCACTGAAGCTTTCTTT.

The chain links TRBV9 to TRBJ1-2; possible D gene TRBD1, 5 bases. The CDR3 spans 14 residues. Deletions cut 6 bases from V and 8 bases from J, with 20 bases between. Germline-derived CDR1 and CDR2 are SGDLS and YYNGEE. CDR3 nucleotide sequence: TGTGCCAGCACCCACAGGTCCCTTCCCGCAGGCTACACCTTC. It translates to CASTHRSLPAGYTF.